The 9 T cell receptor beta chains below all came from one sample that was sequenced in a study of T cell responses to AZD1222 COVID-19 vaccine. Profiling relied on immunoSEQ multiplex PCR, and the TCRdb table lists in-frame clones only, not all of them. The repertoire holds tens of thousands of clones, with around 88% as singletons. The specimen comprised peripheral blood, sampled 28 days after the second AZD1222 dose. These receptor sequences come from an adult who received the AZD1222 COVID-19 vaccine.

This chain joins TRBV5-1 and TRBJ1-1; D is uncertain. This CDR3 has 14 residues. The V gene's germline CDR1 is SGHRS and CDR2 YFSETQ. Trimming removed 0 bases at V and 4 bases at J, with 10 bases between. CDR3 bases: TGCGCCAGCAGCTTGGGGGCCGGGAGCACTGAAGCTTTCTTT. This sequence encodes CASSLGAGSTEAFF.

The V and J genes are TRBV7-2 and TRBJ1-2; perhaps TRBD1 as D (5 bases). Germline CDR1 reads SGHTA; CDR2 reads FQGNSA. The CDR3 spans 16 residues. V lost 1 base to trimming and J lost 0 bases, with 12 bases between them. This chain's CDR3 is CASSLVVTDANYGYTF. The CDR3 region has the DNA TGTGCCAGCAGCTTAGTGGTGACAGATGCTAACTATGGCTACACCTTC.

The gene calls are TRBV9 and TRBJ2-7; 7 bases map to TRBD2. V gave up 4 bases and J gave up 6 bases; unmatched junction bases: 4. The germline CDR1 and CDR2 sequences are SGDLS and YYNGEE. The CDR3 loop spans 12 amino acids. The CDR3 loop is CASSRAGSEQYF. In DNA form, the CDR3 reads TGTGCCAGCAGCCGAGCGGGGAGCGAGCAGTACTTC.

V gene TRBV7-2 combines with J gene TRBJ2-3; D unresolved. CDR3 size: 13 residues. With 2 bases removed from V and 2 bases from J, the gap between germline ends came to 5 bases. Germline CDR1 and CDR2: SGHTA and FQGNSA. CDR3 amino acids: CASSLSPTDTQYF. The CDR3 DNA reads as TGTGCCAGCAGCTTATCCCCCACAGATACGCAGTATTTT.

The J gene is TRBJ2-1, the V gene TRBV13; 9 positions agree with TRBD1. Germline-derived CDR1 and CDR2 are PRHDT and FYEKMQ (reference sequence). V gave up 3 bases and J gave up 2 bases; unmatched junction bases: 8. The CDR3 extends over 17 amino acids. CDR3 amino acids: CASSFGTGSSAYNEQFF. The CDR3 DNA reads TGTGCCAGCAGCTTCGGGACAGGGAGCTCGGCCTACAATGAGCAGTTCTTC.

As DNA, the CDR3 is TGTGCCAGCAGCTTACGCGGACAGGGGGCGAAGGTAACAGATACGCAGTATTTT. Protein product: CASSLRGQGAKVTDTQYF. The J gene is TRBJ2-3, the V gene TRBV7-8; 11 bases line up with TRBD1. The CDR3 extends over 18 amino acids. Germline V CDR1 and CDR2: SGHVS, FQNEAQ. With V trimmed by 2 bases and J by 3 bases, 10 bases remained unmatched.

Points on this clone: An end of the junction differs from the germline gene, which may be a read error. The chain employs TRBV7-7 and TRBJ1-3; TRBD1 is a possible D gene (5 bases). This CDR3 region has 13 residues. Germline CDR1 reads SSHAT; CDR2 reads FNYEAQ (reference sequence). This CDR3 is CASSAGTTNTIYF. The DNA for the CDR3 is TGTGCTAGCAGCGCGGGGACGACAAACACCATATATTTT.

The chain links TRBV6-5 to TRBJ1-2; D gene unclear. Trimming shortened V by 0 bases and J by 5 bases, and 10 bases separated the two germline ends. Looked up from germline, CDR1 is MNHEY and CDR2 is SVGAGI. The CDR3 sequence is 14 residues long. The chain's CDR3 is CASSYSVVQYGYTF. The CDR3 DNA reads TGTGCCAGCAGTTACTCGGTCGTCCAGTATGGCTACACCTTC.

The chain employs TRBV7-9 and TRBJ2-7, with 8 bases lining up with TRBD1. Losses at the gene ends were 4 bases for V and 4 bases for J; bases not matched to a gene: 6. The CDR3 has 14 residues. Germline CDR1 is SEHNR and CDR2 is FQNEAQ (reference sequence). CDR3 nucleotides: TGTGCCAGCAGCTCGACAGGGGATAGATACGAGCAGTACTTC. Translated, it gives CASSSTGDRYEQYF.